The 13 T cell receptor beta chains presented below share a single source sample, sequenced in a study of shared clonotypes between healthy human individuals (dated by TCRdb to 2019 to 2021). Libraries were made using the immunoSEQ multiplex PCR assay. TCRdb holds this immuneACCESS table with in-frame rearrangements only. Some clones are missing; in checked studies, unresolved V genes explain under half, and the rest has no known cause. Present in this sample are around 510,000 clones, around 80% of which were seen just once. Around 13% of the sample goes to the ten largest clones. The material sequenced was PBMCs. These receptors came from a woman aged 40 to 50 in good health. Some clones in this sample may be carry-over from other donors' samples.

This clone was counted a single time. The rearrangement joins TRBV28 to TRBJ2-7; 11 nucleotides match TRBD1. Germline CDR1 and CDR2: MDHEN and SYDVKM. This CDR3 has 13 amino acids. V dropped 4 bases and J dropped 5; count of bases not matched to a gene: 1. CDR3 sequence (DNA): TGTGCCAGCAGTTCGGGACAGGGGGACGAGCAGTACTTC. Translated, it gives CASSSGQGDEQYF.

The chain employs TRBV7-3 and TRBJ2-1; 8 nucleotides agree with TRBD1. Germline V lookup: CDR1 SGHTA, CDR2 FQGTGA. The CDR3 runs 15 residues. The V segment lost 0 bases and the J segment 8 bases; nucleotides outside the gene matches: 6. CDR3 protein: CASSLTDYRGDEQFF. CDR3 bases: TGTGCCAGCAGCTTAACTGACTACAGGGGGGATGAGCAGTTCTTC.

The CDR3 DNA reads as TGTGCCAGCCTGTCGCCGGGACAGGGGGGGGAAAAACTGTTTTTT. Translated: CASLSPGQGGEKLFF. The rearrangement uses TRBV28 and TRBJ1-4, with TRBD1 matching over 11 bases. CDR1 is MDHEN, CDR2 SYDVKM, per germline. This CDR3 has 15 amino acids. Trimming took 8 bases from V and 8 from J; bases not matched to a gene: 10.

V and J are TRBV20-1 and TRBJ2-5; D gene unclear. Judging by the DNA end, TRBJ2-7 fits better; the J call may be wrong. This CDR3 has 11 residues. Germline loops: CDR1 DFQATT, CDR2 SNEGSKA (reference sequence). The CDR3 bases are TGCAGTGCTAGAGATCAGTACGAGCAGTACTTC. Translated: CSARDQYEQYF.

The rearrangement uses TRBV28 and TRBJ2-7, with D hard to call. The CDR3 contains 11 residues. The V end lost 9 bases, the J end lost 7 bases, and 13 bases lay between the germline ends. The germline gives CDR1 MDHEN, CDR2 SYDVKM. CDR3 coding DNA: TGTGCCAGTACAAGCCGCCAAGAGCAGTACTTC. It yields the protein CASTSRQEQYF.

The chain has TRBV5-1 and TRBJ2-2; 9 bases line up with TRBD1. This CDR3 is built from 14 residues. The V segment lost 4 bases and the J segment 5 bases; nucleotides outside the gene matches: 3. Germline V gene lookup returns CDR1 SGHRS and CDR2 YFSETQ. The CDR3 region is CASSRTGVTGELFF. CDR3 bases: TGCGCCAGCAGCCGGACAGGGGTGACCGGGGAGCTGTTTTTT.

There are many counts of this clone. The chain employs TRBV4-1 and TRBJ1-1, with D maybe TRBD1 (5 bases). V was pared by 7 bases and J by 4 bases, with 19 bases between. The CDR3 consists of 15 residues. Germline lookup yields CDR1 MGHRA and CDR2 YSYEKL. The CDR3 nucleotides are TGCGCCAGCACCGCGCCGGGACCCCAGCGCACTGAAGCTTTCTTT. It codes for CASTAPGPQRTEAFF.

The chain combines TRBV15 with TRBJ2-1, with TRBD2 matching over 8 bases. CDR1 is LNHNV and CDR2 is YYDKDF in the germline V gene (reference sequence). V trimming: 0 bases; J trimming: 5 bases; junction bases outside the gene matches: 3. This CDR3 has 15 amino acids. The CDR3 region has the DNA TGTGCCACCAGCAGAGAAAGCGGGAGCCACAATGAGCAGTTCTTC. Encoded protein: CATSRESGSHNEQFF.

The CDR3 nucleotides read TGTGCCAGCAGCTTCGGAGGGACAGGGGGCAGAAATCAGCCCCAGCATTTT. Protein product: CASSFGGTGGRNQPQHF. The chain joins TRBV7-2 to TRBJ1-5; 12 bases match TRBD1. Germline-derived CDR1 and CDR2 are SGHTA and FQGNSA. The V gene end was trimmed by 3 bases and the J gene end by 4 bases; junction bases not matched to a gene: 7. CDR3 length equals 17 residues.

This clone was recorded at least ten times. This chain joins TRBV5-1 and TRBJ2-7, with 7 nucleotides matching TRBD2. Trimming took 0 bases from V and 7 from J; bases not matched to a gene: 13. Germline-derived CDR1 and CDR2 are SGHRS and YFSETQ. This CDR3 has 16 residues. The CDR3 is CASSLALAGVVQEQYF. As DNA, the CDR3 is TGCGCCAGCAGCTTGGCCTTGGCGGGAGTAGTACAGGAGCAGTACTTC.

A few counts support this clone. The V gene is TRBV10-1, the J gene TRBJ1-5, with TRBD1 as a possible D gene (5 bases). CDR3 size: 16 residues. Per the germline V gene, CDR1 is WNHNN and CDR2 is SYGVQD (reference sequence). V was trimmed by 7 bases and J by 3 bases, leaving 19 bases between them. The chain's CDR3 is CASTWRGGSNNQPQHF. DNA for the CDR3: TGCGCCAGCACATGGCGGGGGGGTAGTAACAATCAGCCCCAGCATTTT.

The genes are TRBV4-2 and TRBJ2-1; 9 positions match TRBD2. CDR1 and CDR2 (germline): LGHNA, YNFKEQ. J gave up 12 bases and V 3 bases, and 18 bases lay outside the gene matches. This CDR3 region has 17 residues. The CDR3 loop is CASSHTPGLANNRGQFF. The CDR3 nucleotides read TGTGCCAGCAGCCACACACCGGGACTAGCAAACAACAGGGGGCAGTTCTTC.

V gene TRBV7-9 combines with J gene TRBJ2-6; no clear D gene. V lost 7 bases, J lost 9 bases, and 4 bases lay in between. This CDR3 contains 10 residues. From germline, CDR1 is SEHNR and CDR2 FQNEAQ (reference sequence). The CDR3 reads CASTDNVLTF. In DNA form, the CDR3 reads TGTGCCAGCACCGACAACGTCCTGACTTTC.